This T cell receptor beta chain was recovered during a study of response to subunit inactivated influenza vaccine. Each CDR3 protein is one row after TCRdb ran MiXCR on the RT-PCR reads. The data show around 790,000 distinct CDR3 sequences, around 21% seen once. The germline CDR1 and CDR2 sequences are LGHNA and YSLEER. Trimming took off 0 bases at V and 4 bases at J, with 9 bases between the two ends. There are 15 residues in the CDR3. This clonotype was seen ten or more times. The antigen is unknown. Study-wide findings and caveats: Each seasonal flu vaccination may recruit only limited new T cells, authors suggested.

This TCR derives from a man aged 50 or older who received an inactivated influenza vaccine. Source: PBMCs from blood, taken 4 to 6 days after vaccination. The chain joins TRBV4-3 to TRBJ1-4, with D uncertain. Here the CDR3 DNA reads TGCGCCAGCAGCCAAGAACTTTACCATAATGAAAAACTGTTTTTT. As protein: CASSQELYHNEKLFF.